This record concerns one T cell receptor beta chain sequence. This entry belongs to a study of blood T cell repertoires in COVID-19. The germline V gene encodes CDR1 LNHDA and CDR2 SQIVND (reference sequence). J lost 3 bases, V lost 6 bases, and 9 bases had no gene match. The CDR3 extends over 17 amino acids. Repertoires were generated with immunoSEQ multiplex PCR, while TCRdb's copy carries only in-frame clones and drops some. This sample has approximately 84,000 clones, with approximately 87% found just once. The sequencing sample was made of peripheral blood. The J gene is TRBJ2-1, the V gene TRBV19; 12 nucleotides line up with TRBD2. The receptor was derived from a human donor with active COVID-19. The donor label of this sample is uncertain. CDR3 sequence reads: CASSQRLAGVVYNEQFF. CDR3 sequence (DNA): TGTGCCAGTAGCCAGAGACTAGCGGGGGTTGTCTACAATGAGCAGTTCTTC. Together with reference TRBV19 and TRBJ2-1, the CDR3 gives the full variable domain: DGGITQSPKYLFRKEGQNVTLSCEQNLNHDAMYWYRQDPGQGLRLIYYSQIVNDFQKGDIAEGYSVSREKKESFPLTVTSAQKNPTAFYLCASSQRLAGVVYNEQFFGPGTRLTVL.